What follows are 14 T cell receptor beta chains derived from one specimen sequenced in a study of blood T cell repertoires in COVID-19. Measured with immunoSEQ multiplex PCR; TCRdb has only the in-frame clones, and not every one. The table includes roughly 300,000 clones, roughly 90% detected once. Sequencing was performed on PBMCs or T cells enriched from blood (not recorded which). The receptor set was obtained from a woman aged 40 to 50 with acute COVID-19.

The chain combines TRBV29-1 with TRBJ2-3, with D possibly being TRBD1 (5 bases). This CDR3 contains 12 residues. Deletions cut 8 bases from V and 4 bases from J, with 13 bases between. CDR1 is SQVTM, CDR2 ANQGSEA, per germline. For the CDR3, the DNA is TGCAGCATTCGCCAGGGCGCAGATACGCAGTATTTT. Translating gives CSIRQGADTQYF.

The chain employs TRBV19 and TRBJ1-2, with 8 bases fitting TRBD1. The CDR3 has 12 amino acids. V lost 9 bases, J lost 8 bases, and 8 bases stayed unmatched. Germline loops: CDR1 LNHDA, CDR2 SQIVND (reference sequence). CDR3 nucleotide sequence: TGTGCCAGCCGGACAGGGTCGGACGGCTACACCTTC. Amino acids: CASRTGSDGYTF.

The gene calls are TRBV6-6 and TRBJ1-1, with TRBD1 matching over 11 bases. The CDR3 extends over 15 amino acids. After removal of 2 bases from V and 5 bases from J, the junction contained 4 bases not matched to a gene. Germline V gene sequence: CDR1 MNHNY, CDR2 SVGAGI (reference sequence). The chain's CDR3 is CASSYGQGAKTEAFF. Here the CDR3 DNA reads TGTGCCAGCAGTTACGGACAGGGGGCAAAAACTGAAGCTTTCTTT.

The rearrangement links TRBV7-2 to TRBJ1-3; TRBD1 might be the D (6 bases). Germline values: CDR1 SGHTA, CDR2 FQGNSA. Trimming cost V 5 bases and J 4 bases, with 12 bases left between them. The CDR3 runs to 14 residues. Written as DNA, the CDR3 is TGTGCCAGCAGCAGGACAGTGGAGGGAAACACCATATATTTT. This codes for CASSRTVEGNTIYF. The complete variable domain, with remaining parts taken from reference TRBV7-2 and TRBJ1-3, reads GAGVSQSPSNKVTEKGKDVELRCDPISGHTALYWYRQSLGQGLEFLIYFQGNSAPDKSGLPSDRFSAERTGGSVSTLTIQRTQQEDSAVYLCASSRTVEGNTIYFGEGSWLTVV.

As to this clone: The CDR3 end shows no conserved phenylalanine or tryptophan, and so a read error is likely. The DNA is left out, because the CDR3 cannot be placed on it with certainty; the CDR3 is given as TCRdb lists it. J is TRBJ2-7 and V is TRBV14; the D call of TRBD1 is as the table states it, not checked on the DNA. The CDR3 contains 10 residues when both ends are counted. Germline V lookup: CDR1 SGHDN, CDR2 FVKESK. The CDR3 sequence: CASSRDIGGL.

This clone was observed once. The V gene is TRBV23-1, the J gene TRBJ1-2; a possible D gene is TRBD1 (6 bases). TRBV23-1 is marked as an open reading frame, function uncertain. The CDR3 extends over 17 amino acids. Trimming took 7 bases from V and 7 from J, leaving 28 bases between them. DNA of the CDR3: TGCGCCAGCAACCGGGACACCTGTCCCTCTGGTCTAAGTGGCTACACCTTC. Amino acid sequence: CASNRDTCPSGLSGYTF.

V gene TRBV5-5 combines with J gene TRBJ2-3; D is unclear. The CDR3 sequence is 12 residues long. V lost 1 base and J 6 bases, leaving 6 bases between the germline ends. The germline CDR1 and CDR2 sequences are SGHKS and YYEKEE (reference sequence). CDR3 region: CASSLLSDTQYF. The CDR3, as DNA: TGTGCCAGCAGCTTGCTGTCCGATACGCAGTATTTT.

This sequence joins TRBV6-5 and TRBJ2-3; 10 bases match TRBD1. The V and J ends lost 5 bases and 1 base, in that order; junction bases with no gene match: 3. The CDR3 loop spans 15 amino acids. From germline, CDR1 is MNHEY and CDR2 SVGAGI. This chain's CDR3 is CASSRQGAGTDTQYF. The CDR3 DNA follows: TGTGCCAGCAGTCGACAGGGGGCCGGCACAGATACGCAGTATTTT.

The chain combines TRBV4-1 with TRBJ2-7; no clear D. Germline lookup yields CDR1 MGHRA and CDR2 YSYEKL. The CDR3 is made up of 14 amino acids. The V gene lost 0 bases and the J gene lost 1 base, with 7 bases spanning the gap. As DNA, the CDR3 is TGCGCCAGCAGCCAAGAGGAGAGATCCTACGAGCAGTACTTC. Protein: CASSQEERSYEQYF.

This clone was seen a handful of times. V usage is TRBV24-1 and J usage is TRBJ2-2; maybe TRBD2 (7 bases). Trimming stripped 1 base from V and 6 bases from J, with 14 bases between. The CDR3 consists of 16 residues. CDR1 is KGHDR, CDR2 SFDVKD, per germline. CDR3 in amino acids: CATSDFRGGAPGELFF. CDR3 coding DNA: TGTGCCACCAGTGATTTCCGAGGGGGGGCCCCCGGGGAGCTGTTTTTT.

V is TRBV6-6 and J is TRBJ1-5; 11 nucleotides agree with TRBD1. CDR1 and CDR2 (germline): MNHNY, SVGAGI (reference sequence). V gave up 5 bases and J gave up 6 bases; unmatched junction bases: 9. This CDR3 contains 16 residues. The CDR3 spells CASSRAGQGDGQPQHF. The CDR3 bases are TGTGCCAGCAGTCGTGCGGGACAGGGGGACGGTCAGCCCCAGCATTTT.

The V call is TRBV18, the J call TRBJ2-1; 10 nucleotides align to TRBD2. This CDR3 has 16 amino acids. Trimming removed 6 bases from V and 1 base from J; junction bases left unmatched: 6. CDR1 and CDR2 from the germline V gene are KGHSH and LQKENI. The CDR3 region has the DNA TGTGCCAGCTCCTACACTAGCGGGACTTCCTACAATGAGCAGTTCTTC. This encodes CASSYTSGTSYNEQFF. The full variable domain, in which reference TRBV18 and TRBJ2-1 provide the parts outside the CDR3, is NAGVMQNPRHLVRRRGQEARLRCSPMKGHSHVYWYRQLPEEGLKFMVYLQKENIIDESGMPKERFSAEFPKEGPSILRIQQVVRGDSAAYFCASSYTSGTSYNEQFFGPGTRLTVL.

The chain combines TRBV30 with TRBJ2-3, with 10 positions matching TRBD2. Trimming removed 2 bases from V and 5 bases from J; junction bases left unmatched: 7. Germline V gene sequence: CDR1 GTSNPN, CDR2 SVGIG (reference sequence). This CDR3 contains 15 residues. The CDR3 DNA reads TGTGCCTGGAGTCCTAGCGGGGGAGGCAGAGATACGCAGTATTTT. It translates to CAWSPSGGGRDTQYF.

The rearrangement uses TRBV5-4 and TRBJ1-5; no reliable D call. The V end was cut by 0 bases, the J end by 3 bases, with 7 bases between. The CDR3 has 14 residues. Germline V gene lookup returns CDR1 SGHNT and CDR2 YYREEE (reference sequence). The CDR3 nucleotides are TGTGCCAGCAGCTTGGACGGGTTCAATCAGCCCCAGCATTTT. It codes for CASSLDGFNQPQHF.